By share, the clone carrying this TCR beta chain ranks as medium-sized. Its antigen remains unknown. Individual cDNA molecules received unique molecular identifiers during library preparation. TCRdb re-called the 5' RACE reads through MiXCR, storing one row per CDR3 protein. The sample includes roughly 53,000 distinct CDR3 sequences, around 8.6% seen only once; the top ten take 3.5% to 5%. The data stem from a study of early T cells in non-severe SARS-CoV-2 infection. About the research overall: Sequencing used unsorted whole-blood bulk RNA, so chains lack pairing.

Whole-study findings and limits: Anti-spike CD8 responses were favored by VDJdb matching, which missed private and CD4 specificities.

CDR3 length: 12 amino acids. Losses at the gene ends were 3 bases for V and 10 bases for J; bases not matched to a gene: 4. Germline assignment: CDR1 LNHDA and CDR2 SQIVND (reference sequence). This chain joins TRBV19 and TRBJ1-2, with 8 bases lining up with TRBD1. Material: whole blood, obtained at baseline. This receptor was identified in an adult who was a healthcare worker with PCR-confirmed SARS-CoV-2 infection or an uninfected control (not recorded which). CDR3: CASSIPTGAYTF. The DNA for the CDR3 is TGTGCCAGTAGTATCCCGACAGGGGCCTACACCTTC.